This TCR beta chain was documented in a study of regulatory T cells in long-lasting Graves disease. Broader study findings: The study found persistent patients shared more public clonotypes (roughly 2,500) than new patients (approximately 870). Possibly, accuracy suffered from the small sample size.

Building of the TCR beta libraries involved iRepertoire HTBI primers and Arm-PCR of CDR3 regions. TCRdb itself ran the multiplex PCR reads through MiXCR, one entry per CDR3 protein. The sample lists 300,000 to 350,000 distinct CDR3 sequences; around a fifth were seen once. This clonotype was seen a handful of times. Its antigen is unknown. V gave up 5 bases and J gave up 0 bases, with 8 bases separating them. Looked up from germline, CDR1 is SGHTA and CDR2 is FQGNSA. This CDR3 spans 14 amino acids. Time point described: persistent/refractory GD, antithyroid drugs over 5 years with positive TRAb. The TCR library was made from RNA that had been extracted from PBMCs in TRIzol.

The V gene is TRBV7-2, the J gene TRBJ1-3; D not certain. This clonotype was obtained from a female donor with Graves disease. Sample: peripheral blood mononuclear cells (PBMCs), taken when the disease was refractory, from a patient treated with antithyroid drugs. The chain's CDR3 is CASSEGSSGNTIYF. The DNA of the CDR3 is TGTGCCAGCAGCGAGGGCAGCTCTGGAAACACCATATATTTT.